Below, 5 T cell receptor beta chains from the same sample are listed, as sequenced in a study of blood T cell repertoires in COVID-19. The table came from immunoSEQ multiplex PCR; TCRdb's copy has only in-frame clones and leaves some out. The sample carries 170,000 or so clones, around 90% recorded once. Source material: peripheral blood. Source of these receptors: a man in his forties or fifties with active or convalescent COVID-19.

J is TRBJ1-1 and V is TRBV5-6; the D is unclear. The CDR3 length is 17 residues. The V gene lost 1 base and the J gene lost 0 bases, with 16 bases spanning the gap. CDR1 and CDR2 (germline): SGHDT, YYEEEE. CDR3 in DNA: TGTGCCAGCAGCTTGACGAGCGAGGCTAACATGAACACTGAAGCTTTCTTT. It encodes CASSLTSEANMNTEAFF.

This clone has just one count. This rearrangement joins TRBV5-6 to TRBJ1-5, with D unclear. CDR1 SGHDT and CDR2 YYEEEE come from the germline V gene. The CDR3 is 13 amino acids. Trimming took 0 bases from V and 6 from J, leaving 7 bases between them. CDR3 amino acids: CASSLGYGQPQHF. In DNA form, the CDR3 reads TGTGCCAGCAGCTTGGGTTACGGTCAGCCCCAGCATTTT.

The CDR3 DNA is TGTGCCAGCAGCTTTTCGGGGTGGGTTAGCAATCAGCCCCAGCATTTT. This encodes CASSFSGWVSNQPQHF. This chain uses TRBV5-6 with TRBJ1-5; D unresolved. From germline, CDR1 is SGHDT and CDR2 YYEEEE. The CDR3 has 16 amino acids. V dropped 2 bases and J dropped 0 bases, with 12 bases sitting between them.

The rearrangement joins TRBV7-2 to TRBJ1-6, with TRBD1 as a possible D gene (5 bases). Germline CDR1 is SGHTA and CDR2 is FQGNSA. There are 16 residues in the CDR3. Trimming took off 1 base at V and 8 bases at J, with 15 bases between the two ends. CDR3 DNA sequence: TGTGCCAGCAGCTTAGGGGGAACAGGTGTACATTCACCCCTCCACTTT. Amino acid sequence: CASSLGGTGVHSPLHF.

The chain is built from TRBV15 and TRBJ1-4; 8 bases align to TRBD1. The CDR3 is 16 residues long. CDR1 and CDR2 from the germline V gene are LNHNV and YYDKDF (reference sequence). The ends lost 3 bases at V and 2 bases at J; junction bases unmatched: 5. The CDR3 loop is CATSRNQGATNEKLFF. In nucleotides, the CDR3 is TGTGCCACCAGCAGGAACCAGGGGGCTACTAATGAAAAACTGTTTTTT.